The 15 T cell receptor beta chains in this list originate from one sample, sequenced in a study of shared clonotypes between healthy human individuals. Only in-frame clones appear in the TCRdb table, and some are missing; sequencing was by immunoSEQ multiplex PCR. The sample has about 1 million clones; approximately 68% are singletons. The source material was memory CD4+ T cells sorted from blood. Stated subset: CD45RA-negative fraction. These receptors came from a man aged 18 to 30 in good health.

The V gene is TRBV11-1, the J gene TRBJ2-7, with D unresolved. This CDR3 has 14 residues. With 2 bases removed from V and 5 bases from J, the gap between germline ends came to 13 bases. The germline V gene has CDR1 SGHAT and CDR2 FQDESV (reference sequence). The CDR3 protein is CASSLLVDGDEQYF. The CDR3 DNA follows: TGTGCCAGCAGCTTACTTGTGGATGGCGACGAGCAGTACTTC.

The V call is TRBV15, the J call TRBJ1-3; D not certain. V lost 0 bases and J lost 0, with 9 bases in between. CDR1 is LNHNV, CDR2 YYDKDF, per germline (reference sequence). The CDR3 runs 16 residues. CDR3 bases: TGTGCCACCAGCAGAGATACATTCCCCTCTGGAAACACCATATATTTT. Amino acids: CATSRDTFPSGNTIYF.

This rearrangement joins TRBV4-1 to TRBJ2-1, with 9 bases lining up with TRBD2. Germline V CDR1 and CDR2: MGHRA, YSYEKL. This CDR3 region has 16 residues. V gave up 1 base and J gave up 11 bases; unmatched junction bases: 12. The CDR3, as DNA: TGCGCCAGCAGCCAAGTGGAGGGGCCTAGCGGGGCGAAGCAGTTCTTC. Translation gives CASSQVEGPSGAKQFF.

The chain is built from TRBV5-4 and TRBJ2-7, with D possibly being TRBD1 (6 bases). V was clipped by 4 bases and J by 4 bases, with 15 bases between them. The germline gives CDR1 SGHNT, CDR2 YYREEE (reference sequence). The CDR3 sequence is 14 residues long. The CDR3 DNA is TGTGCCAGCAGCCCTGGGGGCTTGGGGTACGAGCAGTACTTC. Residues: CASSPGGLGYEQYF.

The rearrangement joins TRBV12-5 to TRBJ1-1, with D hard to call. V was trimmed by 6 bases and J by 5 bases, leaving 10 bases between them. This CDR3 is 12 amino acids long. CDR1 and CDR2 (germline): LGHNT, FRNRAP. The CDR3 here is CASGRGGTEAFF. CDR3 nucleotides: TGTGCTAGTGGCCGGGGTGGGACTGAAGCTTTCTTT.

Concerning this clone itself: Other nucleotide sequences from this sample produce the same CDR3. The chain employs TRBV18 and TRBJ2-2, with 8 bases fitting TRBD2. The V gene's germline CDR1 is KGHSH and CDR2 LQKENI. The CDR3 has 15 amino acids. V dropped 3 bases and J dropped 0; count of bases not matched to a gene: 0. DNA for the CDR3: TGTGCCAGCTCACCGGGACTAGCGAACACCGGGGAGCTGTTTTTT. Translation gives CASSPGLANTGELFF.

The gene calls are TRBV7-2 and TRBJ2-3; D is ambiguous. This CDR3 spans 15 amino acids. The V end lost 7 bases, the J end lost 1 base, and 15 bases lay between the germline ends. Germline V CDR1 and CDR2: SGHTA, FQGNSA. The CDR3 loop is CASNERFRGTDTQYF. In DNA, the CDR3 is TGTGCCAGCAATGAGCGATTCCGGGGCACAGATACGCAGTATTTT.

Only one count was recorded for this clone. J is TRBJ2-2 and V is TRBV7-2, with D possibly matching TRBD1 (5 bases). The CDR3 extends over 15 amino acids. V was clipped by 2 bases and J by 0 bases, with 7 bases between them. CDR1 is SGHTA, CDR2 FQGNSA, per germline. The CDR3 nucleotides are TGTGCCAGCAGCTTATGGACACCGAACACCGGGGAGCTGTTTTTT. It encodes CASSLWTPNTGELFF. The whole variable domain, filled in from reference TRBV7-2 and TRBJ2-2, reads GAGVSQSPSNKVTEKGKDVELRCDPISGHTALYWYRQSLGQGLEFLIYFQGNSAPDKSGLPSDRFSAERTGGSVSTLTIQRTQQEDSAVYLCASSLWTPNTGELFFGEGSRLTVL.

There are a few counts of this clone. This chain links TRBV28 with TRBJ2-3; 15 bases line up with TRBD2. CDR3 size: 17 residues. Germline V gives CDR1 MDHEN, CDR2 SYDVKM. V was pared by 4 bases and J by 3 bases, with 5 bases of the junction left unmatched. The chain's CDR3 is CASSSWTSGGGTDTQYF. The CDR3 DNA reads TGTGCCAGCAGTTCGTGGACTAGCGGGGGGGGGACAGATACGCAGTATTTT.

Concerning this clone itself: The sample contains more than one DNA sequence encoding this CDR3. The chain is built from TRBV5-6 and TRBJ2-1; D gene unclear. Germline V gene sequence: CDR1 SGHDT, CDR2 YYEEEE. The CDR3 is 15 residues long. Trimming cost V 0 bases and J 2 bases, with 9 bases left between them. The CDR3 sequence is CASSLGGGPYNEQFF. The DNA of the CDR3 is TGTGCCAGCAGCTTGGGAGGTGGGCCCTACAATGAGCAGTTCTTC.

The rearrangement links TRBV6-6 to TRBJ1-1; D is unresolved. Per the germline V gene, CDR1 is MNHNY and CDR2 is SVGAGI (reference sequence). CDR3 length: 15 amino acids. V was pared by 3 bases and J by 4 bases, with 15 bases between. CDR3 sequence (DNA): TGTGCCAGCAGTTATATCGGGGTCCAGTCCACTGAAGCTTTCTTT. Residues: CASSYIGVQSTEAFF.

The V call is TRBV6-6, the J call TRBJ2-7; 7 bases fit TRBD2. This CDR3 contains 16 residues. The trim removed 6 bases at V and 6 bases at J, leaving 17 bases unmatched. The germline V gene encodes CDR1 MNHNY and CDR2 SVGAGI (reference sequence). The CDR3: CASSPNPSGVVSEQYF. In nucleotides, the CDR3 is TGTGCCAGCAGCCCTAATCCGAGCGGGGTCGTCAGCGAGCAGTACTTC.

V usage is TRBV18 and J usage is TRBJ1-2, with a possible D match to TRBD1 (6 bases). The CDR3 has 14 residues. Trimming took off 2 bases at V and 8 bases at J, with 15 bases between the two ends. The V gene's germline CDR1 is KGHSH and CDR2 LQKENI. In DNA form, the CDR3 reads TGTGCCAGCTCACCAACAGGGACTAAGGGCGGCTACACCTTC. Translating gives CASSPTGTKGGYTF.

The CDR3 protein is CASSEHKGQHSPLHF. The CDR3 DNA follows: TGTGCCAGCAGTGAACATAAGGGGCAGCATTCACCCCTCCACTTT. V gene TRBV25-1 combines with J gene TRBJ1-6, with D maybe TRBD1 (5 bases). Germline V gene sequence: CDR1 MGHDK, CDR2 SYGVNS. This CDR3 is built from 15 residues. Trimming pared 2 bases from V and 8 bases from J, leaving 13 bases between.

CDR3 DNA sequence: TGCAGCGCAACTTGGGGACAGGGGGACACCGGGGAGCTGTTTTTT. The encoded protein is CSATWGQGDTGELFF. V is TRBV29-1 and J is TRBJ2-2, with 11 bases aligning to TRBD1. The V segment lost 7 bases and the J segment 3 bases; nucleotides outside the gene matches: 7. CDR3 length: 15 residues. In germline, CDR1 is SQVTM, CDR2 ANQGSEA.